This TCR beta chain appears in the sequencing data of a study of early T cells in non-severe SARS-CoV-2 infection. The sample holds many counts of this clonotype. TCRdb itself ran the 5' RACE reads through MiXCR, one entry per CDR3 protein. The sample holds roughly 100,000 distinct CDR3 sequences, over 10% seen once. The CDR3 loop spans 15 amino acids. V was clipped by 1 base and J by 1 base, with 11 bases between them. Germline CDR1 LNHDA, CDR2 SQIVND (reference sequence). The gene calls are TRBV19 and TRBJ2-7; no clear D. Material for sequencing was whole blood. The receptor's source is an adult who was a healthcare worker with PCR-confirmed SARS-CoV-2 infection or an uninfected control (not recorded which). The chain's CDR3 is CASSIAALGSYEQYF. The DNA for the CDR3 is TGTGCCAGTAGTATAGCGGCTCTTGGTTCCTACGAGCAGTACTTC.